Listed below are T cell receptor beta chains from one sample, sequenced in a study of T cell responses to AZD1222 COVID-19 vaccine. Using immunoSEQ multiplex PCR, the repertoire was profiled, and TCRdb retains in-frame clones only, with some absent. The repertoire holds about 160,000 clones, with 80% to 90% as singletons. The sample in question was peripheral blood, obtained on day 0 of AZD1222 vaccination. All receptors come from an adult in good health. CDR3s include the opening cysteine and the closing phenylalanine or tryptophan. Each record gives: V gene, clone size, J gene, D gene, CDR3 length, CDR3 protein, CDR3 DNA. The D gene is left open where the match is weak. Some rows mark clone size as missing; the rest say once, few, many or name a class of expanded clone.

v_gene: TRBV2
abundance: -
j_gene: TRBJ2-1
d_gene: TRBD2
len: 16
CDR3aa: CASRELAGGLNNEQFF
CDR3nt: TGTGCCAGCAGAGAACTAGCGGGGGGCCTTAACAATGAGCAGTTCTTC

v_gene: TRBV5-4
abundance: -
j_gene: TRBJ2-5
d_gene: -
len: 14
CDR3aa: CASSLDSHQETQYF
CDR3nt: TGTGCCAGCAGCTTGGACAGCCACCAAGAGACCCAGTACTTC

v_gene: TRBV28
abundance: -
j_gene: TRBJ1-4
d_gene: -
len: 15
CDR3aa: CASRQPRGINEKLFF
CDR3nt: TGTGCCAGCAGACAACCTCGGGGGATTAATGAAAAACTGTTTTTT

v_gene: TRBV11-1
abundance: -
j_gene: TRBJ2-2
d_gene: TRBD2
len: 15
CDR3aa: CASSLGTSYTGELFF
CDR3nt: TGTGCCAGCAGCCTTGGGACTAGCTACACCGGGGAGCTGTTTTTT

v_gene: TRBV5-4
abundance: -
j_gene: TRBJ1-1
d_gene: -
len: 13
CDR3aa: CASSLGPGGEAFF
CDR3nt: TGTGCCAGCAGCTTGGGCCCCGGCGGGGAAGCTTTCTTT

v_gene: TRBV20-1
abundance: -
j_gene: TRBJ1-2
d_gene: -
len: 11
CDR3aa: CSARQFYGYTF
CDR3nt: TGCAGTGCTAGACAGTTCTATGGCTACACCTTC

v_gene: TRBV6-6
abundance: -
j_gene: TRBJ1-3
d_gene: -
len: 17
CDR3aa: CASSPPGFGGSGNTIYF
CDR3nt: TGTGCCAGCAGTCCACCCGGCTTCGGGGGCTCTGGAAACACCATATATTTT

v_gene: TRBV6-5
abundance: -
j_gene: TRBJ2-1
d_gene: TRBD2
len: 15
CDR3aa: CASSTGLAGYNEQFF
CDR3nt: TGTGCCAGCAGTACCGGACTAGCGGGCTACAATGAGCAGTTCTTC

v_gene: TRBV7-6
abundance: -
j_gene: TRBJ2-7
d_gene: TRBD2
len: 16
CDR3aa: CASSLARAGGRSEQYF
CDR3nt: TGTGCCAGCAGCTTGGCTCGCGCGGGGGGGCGTAGCGAGCAGTACTTC

v_gene: TRBV7-9
abundance: -
j_gene: TRBJ2-7
d_gene: -
len: 14
CDR3aa: CASSLSVTAYEQYF
CDR3nt: TGTGCCAGCAGCTTATCGGTCACAGCCTACGAGCAGTACTTC

v_gene: TRBV7-2
abundance: -
j_gene: TRBJ1-5
d_gene: -
len: 15
CDR3aa: CASSLSRLRNQPQHF
CDR3nt: TGTGCCAGCAGCTTGAGCCGTTTAAGAAATCAGCCCCAGCATTTT

v_gene: TRBV5-6
abundance: -
j_gene: TRBJ1-2
d_gene: -
len: 13
CDR3aa: CASSLGGQVDYTF
CDR3nt: TGTGCCAGCAGCTTGGGGGGGCAGGTTGACTACACCTTC

v_gene: TRBV6-5
abundance: -
j_gene: TRBJ1-2
d_gene: -
len: 15
CDR3aa: CASSHGPGTYYGYTF
CDR3nt: TGTGCCAGCAGTCATGGGCCAGGGACCTACTATGGCTACACCTTC

v_gene: TRBV18
abundance: -
j_gene: TRBJ1-2
d_gene: -
len: 12
CDR3aa: CASSYRGDYYTF
CDR3nt: TGTGCCAGCTCTTATCGCGGAGATTATTACACCTTC

v_gene: TRBV6-5
abundance: -
j_gene: TRBJ1-6
d_gene: -
len: 12
CDR3aa: CASTRGNSPLHF
CDR3nt: TGTGCCAGTACTCGGGGTAATTCACCCCTCCACTTT

v_gene: TRBV5-8
abundance: -
j_gene: TRBJ2-7
d_gene: TRBD2
len: 18
CDR3aa: CASSLVGTSGGAPHEQYF
CDR3nt: TGTGCCAGCAGCTTGGTGGGGACTAGCGGGGGGGCTCCGCACGAGCAGTACTTC

v_gene: TRBV10-3
abundance: -
j_gene: TRBJ2-5
d_gene: TRBD1
len: 15
CDR3aa: CAVSERQGGMETQYF
CDR3nt: TGTGCCGTCAGTGAGCGACAGGGTGGGATGGAGACCCAGTACTTC

v_gene: TRBV6-1
abundance: -
j_gene: TRBJ1-2
d_gene: -
len: 14
CDR3aa: CASSENEEYYGYTF
CDR3nt: TGTGCCAGCAGTGAAAACGAAGAGTACTATGGCTACACCTTC

v_gene: TRBV7-9
abundance: -
j_gene: TRBJ2-2
d_gene: -
len: 15
CDR3aa: CASSSGRENTGELFF
CDR3nt: TGTGCCAGCAGCTCTGGACGGGAGAACACCGGGGAGCTGTTTTTT

v_gene: TRBV2
abundance: -
j_gene: TRBJ1-2
d_gene: TRBD1
len: 14
CDR3aa: CASNGGGQGLGYTF
CDR3nt: TGTGCCAGCAATGGGGGCGGACAGGGGCTTGGCTACACCTTC

v_gene: TRBV7-8
abundance: -
j_gene: TRBJ1-4
d_gene: -
len: 15
CDR3aa: CASSLFTATNEKLFF
CDR3nt: TGTGCCAGCAGCTTATTTACAGCAACTAATGAAAAACTGTTTTTT

v_gene: TRBV4-2
abundance: -
j_gene: TRBJ1-2
d_gene: -
len: 14
CDR3aa: CASSQEAGWYGYTF
CDR3nt: TGTGCCAGCAGCCAAGAAGCAGGATGGTATGGCTACACCTTC

v_gene: TRBV11-2
abundance: -
j_gene: TRBJ2-5
d_gene: -
len: 14
CDR3aa: CASSLVGLLETQYF
CDR3nt: TGTGCCAGCAGCTTAGTAGGGTTATTGGAGACCCAGTACTTC

v_gene: TRBV11-2
abundance: -
j_gene: TRBJ2-5
d_gene: TRBD2
len: 15
CDR3aa: CASSLGSGGRPTQYF
CDR3nt: TGTGCCAGCAGCTTAGGTAGCGGGGGCCGGCCGACCCAGTACTTC

v_gene: TRBV9
abundance: -
j_gene: TRBJ2-3
d_gene: -
len: 15
CDR3aa: CASSPRLVSTDTQYF
CDR3nt: TGTGCCAGCAGCCCCCGACTTGTTAGCACAGATACGCAGTATTTT

v_gene: TRBV6-2/TRBV6-3
abundance: -
j_gene: TRBJ1-5
d_gene: -
len: 15
CDR3aa: CASSYWGGPNQPQHF
CDR3nt: TGTGCCAGCAGTTACTGGGGGGGCCCTAATCAGCCCCAGCATTTT

v_gene: TRBV19
abundance: -
j_gene: TRBJ1-1
d_gene: -
len: 13
CDR3aa: CASNWNGDTEAFF
CDR3nt: TGTGCCAGTAACTGGAACGGCGACACTGAAGCTTTCTTT

v_gene: TRBV5-4
abundance: -
j_gene: TRBJ2-2
d_gene: -
len: 15
CDR3aa: CASSLDHTNTGELFF
CDR3nt: TGTGCCAGCAGCTTGGATCACACAAACACCGGGGAGCTGTTTTTT

v_gene: TRBV2
abundance: -
j_gene: TRBJ2-1
d_gene: TRBD2
len: 15
CDR3aa: CASSSGGGLRYEQFF
CDR3nt: TGTGCCAGCTCATCGGGAGGGGGATTAAGGTATGAGCAGTTCTTC

v_gene: TRBV4-3
abundance: -
j_gene: TRBJ2-5
d_gene: TRBD2
len: 15
CDR3aa: CASSQETSGRETQYF
CDR3nt: TGCGCCAGCAGCCAAGAAACTAGCGGGAGAGAGACCCAGTACTTC

v_gene: TRBV5-1
abundance: -
j_gene: TRBJ2-2
d_gene: TRBD2
len: 17
CDR3aa: CASSYSFLAGNTGELFF
CDR3nt: TGCGCCAGCAGTTACTCTTTTCTAGCGGGGAACACCGGGGAGCTGTTTTTT

v_gene: TRBV5-4
abundance: -
j_gene: TRBJ1-6
d_gene: -
len: 14
CDR3aa: CASSGTAYNSPLHF
CDR3nt: TGTGCCAGCAGCGGAACTGCATATAATTCACCCCTCCACTTT

v_gene: TRBV9
abundance: -
j_gene: TRBJ2-1
d_gene: -
len: 14
CDR3aa: CASSVEGGDNEQFF
CDR3nt: TGTGCCAGCAGCGTAGAGGGCGGGGACAATGAGCAGTTCTTC

v_gene: TRBV10-1
abundance: -
j_gene: TRBJ2-3
d_gene: -
len: 14
CDR3aa: CASSDTSSTDTQYF
CDR3nt: TGCGCCAGCAGTGACACTTCGAGCACAGATACGCAGTATTTT

v_gene: TRBV2
abundance: once
j_gene: TRBJ1-4
d_gene: -
len: 15
CDR3aa: CASSGGTATNEKLFF
CDR3nt: TGTGCCAGCAGCGGGGGGACGGCAACTAATGAAAAACTGTTTTTT

v_gene: TRBV7-9
abundance: few
j_gene: TRBJ2-7
d_gene: -
len: 14
CDR3aa: CASSFSEVTYEQYF
CDR3nt: TGTGCCAGCAGCTTCTCAGAGGTCACCTACGAGCAGTACTTC

v_gene: TRBV4-2
abundance: -
j_gene: TRBJ1-2
d_gene: -
len: 14
CDR3aa: CASSQDNIRYGYTF
CDR3nt: TGTGCCAGCAGCCAAGATAACATCCGCTATGGCTACACCTTC

v_gene: TRBV4-1
abundance: -
j_gene: TRBJ1-6
d_gene: -
len: 15
CDR3aa: CASSPSSVPNSPLHF
CDR3nt: TGCGCCAGCAGCCCTTCCAGCGTTCCTAATTCACCCCTCCACTTT

v_gene: TRBV7-9
abundance: once
j_gene: TRBJ1-2
d_gene: -
len: 14
CDR3aa: CASSPSEAIYGYTF
CDR3nt: TGTGCCAGCAGCCCGTCGGAAGCGATCTATGGCTACACCTTC

v_gene: TRBV6-2/TRBV6-3
abundance: -
j_gene: TRBJ2-7
d_gene: -
len: 12
CDR3aa: CASSQTRYEQYF
CDR3nt: TGTGCCAGCAGTCAGACCCGCTACGAGCAGTACTTC

v_gene: TRBV9
abundance: -
j_gene: TRBJ1-3
d_gene: -
len: 15
CDR3aa: CASSVGAGSGNTIYF
CDR3nt: TGTGCCAGCAGCGTAGGGGCAGGGTCTGGAAACACCATATATTTT

v_gene: TRBV23-1
abundance: -
j_gene: TRBJ1-5
d_gene: TRBD1
len: 16
CDR3aa: CASSQSDRTGNQPQHF
CDR3nt: TGCGCCAGCAGTCAAAGTGACCGGACAGGGAATCAGCCCCAGCATTTT

v_gene: TRBV7-9
abundance: -
j_gene: TRBJ1-4
d_gene: -
len: 13
CDR3aa: CASSFATNEKLFF
CDR3nt: TGTGCCAGCAGCTTTGCAACTAATGAAAAACTGTTTTTT

v_gene: TRBV27
abundance: -
j_gene: TRBJ2-1
d_gene: TRBD2
len: 14
CDR3aa: CASSSAGREAEQFF
CDR3nt: TGTGCCAGCAGTTCTGCCGGGAGGGAGGCCGAGCAGTTCTTC

v_gene: TRBV30
abundance: few
j_gene: TRBJ2-3
d_gene: TRBD1
len: 16
CDR3aa: CAWSEPGTEPTDTQYF
CDR3nt: TGTGCCTGGAGCGAGCCCGGGACAGAGCCCACAGATACGCAGTATTTT

v_gene: TRBV6-5
abundance: -
j_gene: TRBJ2-3
d_gene: -
len: 14
CDR3aa: CASSLAGFTDTQYF
CDR3nt: TGTGCCAGCTCCCTTGCGGGCTTCACAGATACGCAGTATTTT

v_gene: TRBV19
abundance: once
j_gene: TRBJ2-6
d_gene: -
len: 17
CDR3aa: CASSIWAPGTENNVLTF
CDR3nt: TGTGCCAGTAGTATATGGGCCCCCGGGACGGAGAACAACGTCCTGACTTTC

v_gene: TRBV11-3
abundance: -
j_gene: TRBJ1-3
d_gene: -
len: 13
CDR3aa: CASSLTSGGTIYF
CDR3nt: TGTGCCAGCAGCTTAACGTCGGGAGGCACCATATATTTT

v_gene: TRBV9
abundance: once
j_gene: TRBJ2-7
d_gene: TRBD2
len: 14
CDR3aa: CASSVAPGGSEQYF
CDR3nt: TGTGCCAGCAGCGTAGCTCCGGGCGGGAGCGAGCAGTACTTC

v_gene: TRBV7-2
abundance: -
j_gene: TRBJ2-7
d_gene: TRBD2
len: 15
CDR3aa: CASSPRALAGGEQYF
CDR3nt: TGTGCCAGCAGCCCTAGGGCCCTAGCGGGGGGCGAGCAGTACTTC

v_gene: TRBV29-1
abundance: -
j_gene: TRBJ2-7
d_gene: -
len: 15
CDR3aa: CSVARGKLRGYEQYF
CDR3nt: TGCAGCGTTGCTCGGGGGAAGTTACGTGGATACGAGCAGTACTTC

v_gene: TRBV28
abundance: -
j_gene: TRBJ2-3
d_gene: -
len: 15
CDR3aa: CASSLGALGQDTQYF
CDR3nt: TGTGCCAGCAGTCTTGGGGCCCTGGGGCAAGATACGCAGTATTTT

v_gene: TRBV12-2
abundance: few
j_gene: TRBJ2-1
d_gene: -
len: 11
CDR3aa: CATNGGVAQFF
CDR3nt: TGTGCAACCAACGGAGGGGTGGCGCAGTTCTTC

v_gene: TRBV6-2/TRBV6-3
abundance: -
j_gene: TRBJ2-5
d_gene: -
len: 13
CDR3aa: CASSGTIQETQYF
CDR3nt: TGTGCCAGCAGCGGGACAATCCAAGAGACCCAGTACTTC

v_gene: TRBV29-1
abundance: -
j_gene: TRBJ1-2
d_gene: -
len: 13
CDR3aa: CSVADSPNYGYTF
CDR3nt: TGCAGCGTTGCTGACTCTCCTAACTATGGCTACACCTTC